A selection of T cell receptor beta chains follows, all from one sample in a study of cytomegalovirus exposure and HLA in healthy donors. The table came from immunoSEQ multiplex PCR; TCRdb's copy has only in-frame clones and leaves some out. The sample includes roughly 130,000 clones, roughly 78% of them seen just once. Sequences were obtained from PBMCs. Receptor source: a man aged 25-45 years in good health and CMV-seronegative. Both conserved end residues are part of each CDR3. The order of the fields is CDR3 length, V gene, CDR3 protein.

CDR3 length: 16
V gene: TRBV15
CDR3 protein: CATSRGSGGPNNEQFF

CDR3 length: 14
V gene: TRBV5-1
CDR3 protein: CASSLAVNTGELFF

CDR3 length: 13
V gene: TRBV2
CDR3 protein: CASSGFGDNEQFF

CDR3 length: 12
V gene: TRBV5-1
CDR3 protein: CASSAGQGRQFF

CDR3 length: 14
V gene: TRBV7-3
CDR3 protein: CASSLGQGVDTQYF

CDR3 length: 14
V gene: TRBV25-1
CDR3 protein: CASSDMAGGYGYTF

CDR3 length: 18
V gene: TRBV23-1
CDR3 protein: CASSQAVGLAGSTDTQYF

CDR3 length: 13
V gene: TRBV6-1
CDR3 protein: CAVHSGGYNEQFF

CDR3 length: 18
V gene: TRBV7-2
CDR3 protein: CASSSAPPGLVSQNEQFF

CDR3 length: 13
V gene: TRBV6-5
CDR3 protein: CATTGRVDTEAFF

CDR3 length: 14
V gene: TRBV9
CDR3 protein: CASSPRTVVETQYF

CDR3 length: 13
V gene: TRBV18
CDR3 protein: CASSPSNTGELFF

CDR3 length: 15
V gene: TRBV6-1
CDR3 protein: CASRWFGEDQVTQYF

CDR3 length: 15
V gene: TRBV9
CDR3 protein: CASSEKDRRSQPQHF

CDR3 length: 13
V gene: TRBV10-2
CDR3 protein: CASRDRGTDTQYF

CDR3 length: 15
V gene: TRBV7-2
CDR3 protein: CASSFRLAIGETQYF

CDR3 length: 11
V gene: TRBV28
CDR3 protein: CASSQGQPQHF

CDR3 length: 12
V gene: TRBV28
CDR3 protein: CASSLDYYGYTF

CDR3 length: 15
V gene: TRBV7-8
CDR3 protein: CASSQGQSLQETQYF

CDR3 length: 13
V gene: TRBV9
CDR3 protein: CASSVSGGTGYTF

CDR3 length: 15
V gene: TRBV9
CDR3 protein: CASSVVGTSGNEQFF

CDR3 length: 13
V gene: TRBV11-3
CDR3 protein: CASSWGLTGEQYF

CDR3 length: 14
V gene: TRBV5-1
CDR3 protein: CASSLDRAGTEAFF

CDR3 length: 15
V gene: TRBV5-1
CDR3 protein: CASRPLAGGTDTQYF

CDR3 length: 15
V gene: TRBV6-1
CDR3 protein: CASKEGIEFSYEQYF

CDR3 length: 13
V gene: TRBV5-8
CDR3 protein: CASSLRTFYEQYF

CDR3 length: 13
V gene: TRBV27
CDR3 protein: CASSSTGTDDQYF

CDR3 length: 16
V gene: TRBV2
CDR3 protein: CASSGGEGMDLYEQYF

CDR3 length: 12
V gene: TRBV19
CDR3 protein: CASSLRGAGAFF

CDR3 length: 15
V gene: TRBV4-3
CDR3 protein: CASSQSGAGANVLTF

CDR3 length: 16
V gene: TRBV5-8
CDR3 protein: CASSFFIGGPNQPQHF

CDR3 length: 14
V gene: TRBV5-6
CDR3 protein: CASSLEQANYGYTF

CDR3 length: 15
V gene: TRBV10-3
CDR3 protein: CAISEPEGMNTEAFF

CDR3 length: 14
V gene: TRBV2
CDR3 protein: CASSLAGGRGELFF

CDR3 length: 15
V gene: TRBV7-8
CDR3 protein: CASRPGTASYNEQFF

CDR3 length: 14
V gene: TRBV4-1
CDR3 protein: CASSQGPGNTEAFF

CDR3 length: 15
V gene: TRBV11-2
CDR3 protein: CASSFPAGGTREQYF

CDR3 length: 14
V gene: TRBV18
CDR3 protein: CASSARGGHYEQYF

CDR3 length: 16
V gene: TRBV27
CDR3 protein: CASSRSAGVLSYEQYF

CDR3 length: 14
V gene: TRBV5-6
CDR3 protein: CASSPRQRNTEAFF

CDR3 length: 13
V gene: TRBV5-5
CDR3 protein: CASSLIVNYGYTF

CDR3 length: 15
V gene: TRBV25-1
CDR3 protein: CASSRAGQGNEKLFF

CDR3 length: 14
V gene: TRBV14
CDR3 protein: CASSPRGLNTEAFF

CDR3 length: 15
V gene: TRBV27
CDR3 protein: CASSLIGTGTYEQYF

CDR3 length: 15
V gene: TRBV5-1
CDR3 protein: CASSPWGQGDTEAFF

CDR3 length: 15
V gene: TRBV9
CDR3 protein: CASSVAGQGSYEQYF

CDR3 length: 15
V gene: TRBV15
CDR3 protein: CATSRGRTGNQPQHF